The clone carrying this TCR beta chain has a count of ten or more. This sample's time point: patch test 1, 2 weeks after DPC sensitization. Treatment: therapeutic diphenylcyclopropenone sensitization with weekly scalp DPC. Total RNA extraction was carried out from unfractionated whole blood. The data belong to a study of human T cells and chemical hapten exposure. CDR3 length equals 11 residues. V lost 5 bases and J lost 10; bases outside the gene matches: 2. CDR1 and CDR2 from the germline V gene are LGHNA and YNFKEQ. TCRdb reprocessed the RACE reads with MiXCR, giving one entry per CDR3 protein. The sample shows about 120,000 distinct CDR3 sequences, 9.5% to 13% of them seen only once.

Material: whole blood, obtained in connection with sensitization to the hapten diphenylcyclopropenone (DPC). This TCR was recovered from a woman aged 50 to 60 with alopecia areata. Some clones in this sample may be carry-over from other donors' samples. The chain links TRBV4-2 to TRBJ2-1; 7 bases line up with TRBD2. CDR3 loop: CASSYGGEQFF. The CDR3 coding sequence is TGTGCCAGCAGCTACGGGGGGGAGCAGTTCTTC.